The clone carrying this T cell receptor beta chain has at least ten counts. As yet, its antigen is unknown. The CDR3 loop spans 16 amino acids. The ends were cut back, 3 bases at V and 0 bases at J, with 13 bases in the middle. CDR1 is MGHRA and CDR2 is YSYEKL in the germline V gene. Separate cDNA molecules each had unique molecular identifiers attached to them. One entry per CDR3 protein, called by TCRdb with MiXCR from the 5' RACE reads. There are about 94,000 distinct CDR3 sequences in the sample; roughly 13% occur only once, and approximately 2.3% lies in the top ten. The data are from a study of early T cells in non-severe SARS-CoV-2 infection. Looking at the study overall: Sequenced bulk RNA came from whole blood that was unsorted, and chains were unpaired. Study results and limitations: The VDJdb matching leaned toward anti-spike CD8 responses and overlooked private and CD4 specificities.

This sequence originates from an adult who was a healthcare worker with PCR-confirmed SARS-CoV-2 infection or an uninfected control (not recorded which). Sequenced sample: whole blood. The V and J genes are TRBV4-1 and TRBJ2-3; a weak D match, TRBD1 (6 bases). DNA of the CDR3: TGCGCCAGCAGCCACCCATCTGGGGGCAGCACAGATACGCAGTATTTT. Protein product: CASSHPSGGSTDTQYF.